This is a list of T cell receptor beta chains from one sample in a study of PD-1 blockade in mismatch repair-deficient tumors. These receptors have no known antigen. Libraries were prepared by immunoSEQ multiplex PCR; TCRdb keeps only in-frame clonotypes and omits some of them. The sample holds 14,000 or so clones, approximately 80% seen once. Sequenced here: cells cultured in vitro, sampled from a patient treated with pembrolizumab. Receptors were obtained from an adult with mismatch repair-deficient cancer. CDR3s leave out the opening cysteine and the closing phenylalanine or tryptophan. The order of the fields is J gene, clone size, D gene, V gene, CDR3 protein. D genes are given only for firm matches. Clone size is given for some rows only: seen once, a few or many times, or a class if the clone is expanded.

TRBJ2-7 - - TRBV14 ASSRRGHEQY
TRBJ2-4 - - TRBV27 ASSWEGLAKNIQY
TRBJ2-1 - TRBD2 TRBV5-1 ASSTGTSGRRDDNEQF
TRBJ2-5 - - TRBV7-2 ASSLTGRARQETQY
TRBJ1-5 - TRBD1 TRBV5-1 ASSPGTGDPNQPQH
TRBJ2-4 - - TRBV7-3 ASSLVRAGQNIQY
TRBJ2-7 - - TRBV7-8 ASSAGTQAYEQY
TRBJ1-2 few TRBD1 TRBV29-1 SVNPTGANYGYT
TRBJ2-2 - TRBD2 TRBV5-1 ASSLTSGNTGELF
TRBJ2-1 - - TRBV28 ASTQPGTYNEQF
TRBJ2-1 - TRBD2 TRBV7-3 ASSTTSGFYNEQF
TRBJ2-7 - - TRBV28 ASIGNRLPYEQY
TRBJ2-6 once TRBD2 TRBV9 ASSHIRTSGRVRSGANVLT
TRBJ2-7 - - TRBV6-6 ASSWDWDEQY
TRBJ2-1 - TRBD2 TRBV4-1 ASSQPGTSVGF
TRBJ2-5 - - TRBV9 ASSVVTGGLETQY
TRBJ1-5 - TRBD1 TRBV29-1 SAGTGGQPQH
TRBJ2-7 - - TRBV7-6 ASSVRTPGNEQY
TRBJ2-3 once - TRBV5-1 ASSLGVRGTDTQY
TRBJ2-5 - TRBD2 TRBV5-1 ASSPGMGLARETQY
TRBJ2-1 - TRBD2 TRBV7-3 ASSFKAGRGYNEQF
TRBJ1-3 - - TRBV27 ASSLSGGSGNTIY
TRBJ2-3 - TRBD2 TRBV4-1 ASSQVGGGSADTQY
TRBJ2-5 once - TRBV6-5 ATSVPGRRSETQY
TRBJ1-5 - - TRBV27 ASSLSSLGRGQPQH
TRBJ2-6 - - TRBV5-6 ASSFLADTSNTGANVLT
TRBJ2-3 few TRBD2 TRBV9 ASSVVGGSIFTDTQY
TRBJ2-1 - - TRBV5-1 ASSLEGLLSRF
TRBJ1-4 - TRBD1 TRBV7-8 ASSFRTGDEKLF
TRBJ2-1 - TRBD2 TRBV9 ASSVASGSWDEQF
TRBJ2-7 - TRBD1 TRBV29-1 SVEVTRNRGKQY
TRBJ2-7 - - TRBV7-6 ASSSPVVLEQY
TRBJ1-2 few - TRBV5-1 ASSLDEGYGYT
TRBJ1-4 - - TRBV5-6 ASSGTDEKLF
TRBJ2-7 - - TRBV7-9 ASSLDGSYEQY
TRBJ2-7 once - TRBV6-5 ASSYIQGPYEQY
TRBJ1-2 - - TRBV28 ASSWYMTGETGYT
TRBJ2-7 - - TRBV18 ASSPVTGEQY
TRBJ2-3 - TRBD2 TRBV27 ASSLYSLAGGPGADTQY
TRBJ2-3 - TRBD1 TRBV30 ALGQGAGDTQY
TRBJ1-5 - - TRBV28 ASRPWGIGNQPQH
TRBJ2-7 - TRBD2 TRBV14 ASSLSGRASYEQY
TRBJ2-3 once TRBD1 TRBV9 ASSVSTGRDTDTQY
TRBJ1-2 - TRBD1 TRBV6-5 ASSSSGQGNGYT
TRBJ2-3 - - TRBV27 ASSLGNPQWADTQY
TRBJ2-1 - TRBD2 TRBV5-4 ANSLAGTYNEQF
TRBJ1-1 - - TRBV5-5 ASSLARVNTEAF
TRBJ2-7 - - TRBV10-1 ASSESGGKAYEQY
TRBJ1-1 - TRBD1 TRBV28 ASRVQGAEAF
TRBJ2-7 medium-sized TRBD2 TRBV30 AWSVKYLRTSGSERYYEQY